The 20 T cell receptor beta chains in this list originate from one sample, sequenced in a study of blood T cell repertoires in COVID-19. Profiling relied on immunoSEQ multiplex PCR, and the TCRdb table lists in-frame clones only, not all of them. The table shows over 130,000 clones, with 88% occurring only once. Sequencing used peripheral blood. Source of these receptors: a human donor with COVID-19, enrolled during active disease. The donor label of this sample is uncertain.

CDR3 residues: CASSRDRLSGNTIYF. DNA of the CDR3: TGCGCCAGCAGCCGGGACAGGCTGTCTGGAAACACCATATATTTT. The chain carries TRBV5-1 and TRBJ1-3; 8 bases line up with TRBD1. This CDR3 region has 15 residues. Germline V gene data show CDR1 as SGHRS and CDR2 as YFSETQ. V lost 4 bases to trimming and J lost 1 base; unmatched junction nucleotides: 4.

This clone was seen only once. This rearrangement joins TRBV14 to TRBJ2-1; 14 bases are a match to TRBD2. With 2 bases clipped from V and 4 bases from J, the junction kept 4 bases outside the gene matches. The germline gives CDR1 SGHDN, CDR2 FVKESK. CDR3 length: 17 residues. The CDR3 DNA reads as TGTGCCAGCAGCCAACTTGGGACTAGCGGGGGTTACAATGAGCAGTTCTTC. Translating gives CASSQLGTSGGYNEQFF.

This chain uses TRBV29-1 with TRBJ1-2; D ambiguous. The CDR3 is 15 amino acids. V was clipped by 4 bases and J by 7 bases, with 22 bases between them. Germline CDR1 is SQVTM and CDR2 is ANQGSEA. The DNA of the CDR3 is TGCAGCGTTGCCCGGAAGGTTGGAGGTTTGTTTGGCTACACCTTC. It specifies CSVARKVGGLFGYTF.

V and J are TRBV7-9 and TRBJ2-7; 9 bases line up with TRBD1. Germline trimming cut 3 bases from V and 5 bases from J; bases unmatched to any gene: 8. The CDR3 has 15 amino acids. Germline loops: CDR1 SEHNR, CDR2 FQNEAQ (reference sequence). The chain's CDR3 is CASSFVQGQGHEQYF. The CDR3, as DNA: TGTGCCAGCAGCTTCGTTCAGGGACAGGGCCACGAGCAGTACTTC.

As regards this clone: An end of the junction does not agree with germline; a read error may underlie this. The chain employs TRBV7-7 and TRBJ2-1, with a weak D call TRBD2 (6 bases). Germline CDR1 SSHAT, CDR2 FNYEAQ (reference sequence). The CDR3 runs 16 residues. The CDR3 is CASSLYGGGGVSEQFF. The CDR3 DNA sequence: TGTGCTAGCAGCTTATATGGGGGAGGAGGGGTTTCTGAGCAGTTCTTC. Combining the CDR3 with reference TRBV7-7 and TRBJ2-1 gives the whole variable domain GAGVSQSPRYKVTKRGQDVTLRCDPISSHATLYWYQQALGQGPEFLTYFNYEAQPDKSGLPSDRFSAERPEGSISTLTIQRTEQRDSAMYRCASSLYGGGGVSEQFFGPGTRLTVL.

The J gene is TRBJ2-3, the V gene TRBV25-1, with 9 bases identical to TRBD2. The ends lost 4 bases at V and 4 bases at J; junction bases unmatched: 9. From germline, CDR1 is MGHDK and CDR2 SYGVNS. The CDR3 length is 16 residues. CDR3: CASSALAGLAADTQYF. The CDR3 coding sequence is TGTGCCAGCAGTGCTCTCGCGGGACTAGCTGCAGATACGCAGTATTTT.

The V and J genes are TRBV18 and TRBJ2-7; 11 bases are shared with TRBD1. CDR3 length: 15 amino acids. CDR1 and CDR2 from the germline V gene are KGHSH and LQKENI. After removal of 3 bases from V and 2 bases from J, the junction contained 3 bases not matched to a gene. The CDR3 spells CASSPPGQGAYEQYF. As DNA, the CDR3 is TGTGCCAGCTCACCTCCGGGACAGGGGGCCTACGAGCAGTACTTC.

The chain links TRBV29-1 to TRBJ1-2, with 9 bases matching TRBD1. Germline V gene data show CDR1 as SQVTM and CDR2 as ANQGSEA. V was clipped by 4 bases and J by 6 bases; unmatched bases: 9. CDR3 size: 14 residues. CDR3 in DNA: TGCAGCGTTGGGTTAGCGGACAGGGGAAATGGCTACACCTTC. Translated: CSVGLADRGNGYTF.

This chain connects TRBV10-2 to TRBJ1-5; D is uncertain. Germline CDR1 reads WSHSY; CDR2 reads SAAADI. Deletions cut 4 bases from V and 4 bases from J, with 8 bases between. CDR3 length: 13 residues. CDR3 nucleotides: TGCGCCAGCAGTGCGTTAGATAATCAGCCCCAGCATTTT. Translation gives CASSALDNQPQHF.

CDR3 residues: CSVEPQTNYGYTF. The CDR3, as DNA: TGCAGCGTTGAGCCCCAGACTAACTATGGCTACACCTTC. This sequence joins TRBV29-1 and TRBJ1-2; D call uncertain. The germline V gene has CDR1 SQVTM and CDR2 ANQGSEA. This CDR3 region has 13 residues. Trimming removed 3 bases at V and 0 bases at J, with 8 bases between.

This chain joins TRBV5-4 and TRBJ1-4; possible D gene TRBD1, 6 bases. The CDR3 is 15 residues long. Germline V gene data show CDR1 as SGHNT and CDR2 as YYREEE (reference sequence). V lost 1 base and J 5 bases, leaving 12 bases between the germline ends. The CDR3 sequence: CASSLHGGGNEKLFF. The CDR3 coding sequence is TGTGCCAGCAGCTTGCACGGGGGGGGCAATGAAAAACTGTTTTTT.

This chain connects TRBV24-1 to TRBJ2-2, with 16 bases aligning to TRBD2. J gave up 6 bases and V 4 bases, and 7 bases lay outside the gene matches. Germline V gene sequence: CDR1 KGHDR, CDR2 SFDVKD. This CDR3 comprises 18 residues. The CDR3 sequence is CATSDPGTSGGASGELFF. The CDR3 DNA reads as TGTGCCACCAGTGACCCCGGGACTAGCGGGGGGGCCTCCGGGGAGCTGTTTTTT.

The V and J genes are TRBV11-3 and TRBJ2-1; 7 bases agree with TRBD2. Trimming took 3 bases from V and 8 from J; bases not matched to a gene: 13. CDR3 size: 16 residues. Germline V lookup: CDR1 SGHNT, CDR2 YENEEA. The CDR3 region is CASSLKTARGEHEQFF. Written as DNA, the CDR3 is TGTGCCAGCAGCTTGAAGACGGCACGGGGGGAGCATGAGCAGTTCTTC.

The table lists this clone with a few counts. This chain joins TRBV6-5 and TRBJ1-2, with D maybe TRBD1 (6 bases). V lost 11 bases and J lost 4, with 17 bases in between. CDR1 and CDR2 (germline): MNHEY, SVGAGI. The CDR3 length is 13 residues. The CDR3 bases are TGTGCCGCCAGCCGCTGGGGGCTCTATGGCTACACCTTC. This translates into CAASRWGLYGYTF.

The rearrangement joins TRBV7-3 to TRBJ1-2; D ambiguous. The CDR3 totals 13 residues. V was shortened by 5 bases and J by 5 bases, with 12 bases between the two germline ends. Germline V gene data show CDR1 as SGHTA and CDR2 as FQGTGA. The CDR3 spells CASSTNSGYGYTF. CDR3 bases: TGTGCCAGCAGCACCAACAGTGGGTATGGCTACACCTTC. The full variable domain, its missing parts supplied by reference TRBV7-3 and TRBJ1-2, is GAGVSQTPSNKVTEKGKYVELRCDPISGHTALYWYRQSLGQGPEFLIYFQGTGAADDSGLPNDRFFAVRPEGSVSTLKIQRTERGDSAVYLCASSTNSGYGYTFGSGTRLTVV.

The genes are TRBV9 and TRBJ2-5, with a weak D call TRBD1 (6 bases). Trimming left V 3 bases short and J 2 bases short, with 20 bases between. The length of the CDR3 is 17 residues. The germline V gene has CDR1 SGDLS and CDR2 YYNGEE. The CDR3 protein is CASSAGITGPAQETQYF. The CDR3 coding sequence is TGTGCCAGCAGCGCCGGAATTACAGGGCCCGCTCAAGAGACCCAGTACTTC. Drawing the rest from reference TRBV9 and TRBJ2-5, the complete variable domain is DSGVTQTPKHLITATGQRVTLRCSPRSGDLSVYWYQQSLDQGLQFLIQYYNGEERAKGNILERFSAQQFPDLHSELNLSSLELGDSALYFCASSAGITGPAQETQYFGPGTRLLVL.

V is TRBV19 and J is TRBJ1-2; weak D call: TRBD1 (5 bases). This CDR3 has 12 amino acids. V lost 10 bases and J 5 bases, leaving 14 bases between the germline ends. Germline V lookup: CDR1 LNHDA, CDR2 SQIVND (reference sequence). The CDR3 nucleotides are TGTGCCACCAGGGAGGTCGGGTATGGCTACACCTTC. It is translated as CATREVGYGYTF.

The genes are TRBV27 and TRBJ2-7, with D unresolved. In germline, CDR1 is MNHEY, CDR2 SMNVEV (reference sequence). The length of the CDR3 is 15 residues. Trimming pared 0 bases from V and 6 bases from J, leaving 15 bases between. For the CDR3, the DNA is TGTGCCAGCAGTTTATCTTACGGGTTTCTCCTCGAGCAGTACTTC. This gives the protein CASSLSYGFLLEQYF.

This clone has only one observation. The chain employs TRBV20-1 and TRBJ2-7; TRBD1 matches at 9 bases. Germline trimming cut 5 bases from V and 5 bases from J; bases unmatched to any gene: 10. Germline assignment: CDR1 DFQATT and CDR2 SNEGSKA (reference sequence). The CDR3 covers 14 residues. CDR3 in amino acids: CSARGTGSTHEQYF. CDR3 in DNA: TGCAGTGCTCGTGGGACAGGGTCAACGCACGAGCAGTACTTC.

J is TRBJ1-6 and V is TRBV6-5; 9 nucleotides match TRBD1. This CDR3 has 16 amino acids. CDR1 MNHEY and CDR2 SVGAGI come from the germline V gene. Germline trimming cut 4 bases from V and 8 bases from J; bases unmatched to any gene: 9. The CDR3 DNA reads as TGTGCCAGCAGTTCTCCTTCCGGGACAGGGTATTCACCCCTCCACTTT. It encodes CASSSPSGTGYSPLHF.